The sequence of this T cell receptor (beta chain) was determined in a study of Ad26.COV2.S vaccination and SARS-CoV-2 variants. Treatment denoted: approximately 18 received Ad26.COV2.S at low or high dose, single or two shots; about 5 received placebo; per-sample allocation not given. The study sampled participants on day 63 after the first vaccine or placebo injection. About this clone: Its target is unknown.

Germline CDR1 and CDR2: LGHNA and YNFKEQ. This CDR3 region has 14 residues. V shed 0 bases and J shed 12 bases, with 14 bases lying between them. The method was immunoSEQ multiplex PCR; TCRdb's version includes in-frame clones alone and lacks a portion of them. The sample records about 680,000 clones, roughly nine tenths being singletons. The study's findings and limits: Ad26.COV2.S recipients had broader spike-specific TCRs (P = 0.0014). Reportedly, spike-specific CD8+ and CD4+ T cell responses achieved substantial breadth once vaccination had taken place.

The input for sequencing was peripheral blood, taken in a trial of Ad26.COV2.S vaccine versus placebo. The source is a person aged 18-65 years who received the Ad26.COV2.S COVID-19 vaccine or a placebo. V and J are TRBV4-2 and TRBJ1-4, with D unresolved. The CDR3 loop is CASSQDRWTRELFF. Written as DNA, the CDR3 is TGTGCCAGCAGCCAAGATCGTTGGACGAGGGAACTGTTTTTT.